This is a list of T cell receptor beta chains from one sample in a study of blood T cells in healthy people across ages. TCRdb called the 5' RACE reads again in MiXCR, with one record for every CDR3 protein. The data show about 1 million distinct CDR3 sequences, under 55% seen once. The sequenced sample consisted of blood. These receptors originate from a woman in her sixties in good health. The CDR3 runs from the conserved cysteine through the conserved F or W. A D gene is named only where the DNA matches it firmly. Clone size is shown for a subset of rows, as once, few, many or a class of expanded clone.

j_gene | len | d_gene | abundance | v_gene | CDR3aa | CDR3nt
TRBJ1-2 | 13 | TRBD1 | . | TRBV29-1 | CSVGEGARYGYTF | TGCAGCGTTGGTGAGGGGGCAAGGTATGGCTACACCTTC
TRBJ1-6 | 14 | . | . | TRBV5-1 | CASSLGQRESPLHF | TGCGCCAGCAGCTTGGGTCAAAGGGAATCCCCCCTCCACTTT
TRBJ2-3 | 14 | TRBD2 | . | TRBV20-1 | CSAVSGRGTDTQYF | TGCAGTGCTGTAAGCGGGAGGGGAACAGATACGCAGTATTTT
TRBJ2-5 | 10 | . | . | TRBV29-1 | CSVPDNEQYF | TGCAGCGTACCCGACAATGAGCAGTACTTC
TRBJ2-5 | 15 | TRBD2 | . | TRBV10-3 | CAISGSISGSETQYF | TGTGCCATCAGTGGGTCGATTAGCGGGAGTGAGACCCAGTACTTC
TRBJ2-7 | 15 | . | few | TRBV28 | CASSPPGFDQYEQYF | TGTGCCAGCAGTCCCCCAGGGTTCGATCAGTACGAGCAGTACTTC
TRBJ2-4 | 14 | TRBD1 | . | TRBV9 | CASSVEGTGEEPYF | TGTGCCAGCAGCGTAGAGGGAACAGGGGAAGAGCCGTACTTC
TRBJ1-1 | 13 | . | few | TRBV29-1 | CSVEFIRNTEAFF | TGCAGCGTTGAATTTATCAGGAACACTGAAGCTTTCTTT
TRBJ2-3 | 16 | TRBD2 | . | TRBV20-1 | CSARVPSGRRTDTQYF | TGCAGTGCTAGAGTCCCGTCCGGGAGGAGGACAGATACGCAGTATTTT
TRBJ2-4 | 16 | . | . | TRBV7-9 | CASSLYQGLRQEAQYF | TGTGCCAGCAGCTTATATCAGGGGCTACGGCAGGAGGCCCAGTACTTC
TRBJ2-3 | 15 | TRBD2 | few | TRBV20-1 | CSASSREGLGDTQYF | TGCAGTGCTAGTAGTCGGGAGGGCCTCGGGGATACGCAGTATTTT
TRBJ1-5 | 15 | . | many | TRBV2 | CASRAGTFSNQPQHF | TGTGCCAGCAGAGCCGGGACCTTTAGCAATCAGCCCCAGCATTTT
TRBJ1-5 | 13 | . | . | TRBV20-1 | CSARVGGRQPQHF | TGCAGTGCTAGAGTGGGGGGTCGGCAGCCCCAGCATTTT